The present T cell receptor (beta chain) was sequenced within a study of T cell repertoires in cytomegalovirus infection. A single record per CDR3 protein comes from TCRdb applying MiXCR to the reads. The repertoire holds about 440,000 distinct CDR3 sequences, with approximately 33% as singletons. Trimming took off 4 bases at V and 2 bases at J, with 10 bases between the two ends. Germline loops: CDR1 SGHNT, CDR2 YYREEE (reference sequence). The CDR3 consists of 14 residues. This receptor was identified in a human donor in good health (CMV status not recorded). Some clones in this sample may be carry-over from other donors' samples. Material: PBMCs. The chain combines TRBV5-4 with TRBJ1-3; TRBD1 is a possible D gene (6 bases). In DNA, the CDR3 is TGTGCCAGCAGCCAGGGGAACCCTGGAAACACCATATATTTT. As protein: CASSQGNPGNTIYF.